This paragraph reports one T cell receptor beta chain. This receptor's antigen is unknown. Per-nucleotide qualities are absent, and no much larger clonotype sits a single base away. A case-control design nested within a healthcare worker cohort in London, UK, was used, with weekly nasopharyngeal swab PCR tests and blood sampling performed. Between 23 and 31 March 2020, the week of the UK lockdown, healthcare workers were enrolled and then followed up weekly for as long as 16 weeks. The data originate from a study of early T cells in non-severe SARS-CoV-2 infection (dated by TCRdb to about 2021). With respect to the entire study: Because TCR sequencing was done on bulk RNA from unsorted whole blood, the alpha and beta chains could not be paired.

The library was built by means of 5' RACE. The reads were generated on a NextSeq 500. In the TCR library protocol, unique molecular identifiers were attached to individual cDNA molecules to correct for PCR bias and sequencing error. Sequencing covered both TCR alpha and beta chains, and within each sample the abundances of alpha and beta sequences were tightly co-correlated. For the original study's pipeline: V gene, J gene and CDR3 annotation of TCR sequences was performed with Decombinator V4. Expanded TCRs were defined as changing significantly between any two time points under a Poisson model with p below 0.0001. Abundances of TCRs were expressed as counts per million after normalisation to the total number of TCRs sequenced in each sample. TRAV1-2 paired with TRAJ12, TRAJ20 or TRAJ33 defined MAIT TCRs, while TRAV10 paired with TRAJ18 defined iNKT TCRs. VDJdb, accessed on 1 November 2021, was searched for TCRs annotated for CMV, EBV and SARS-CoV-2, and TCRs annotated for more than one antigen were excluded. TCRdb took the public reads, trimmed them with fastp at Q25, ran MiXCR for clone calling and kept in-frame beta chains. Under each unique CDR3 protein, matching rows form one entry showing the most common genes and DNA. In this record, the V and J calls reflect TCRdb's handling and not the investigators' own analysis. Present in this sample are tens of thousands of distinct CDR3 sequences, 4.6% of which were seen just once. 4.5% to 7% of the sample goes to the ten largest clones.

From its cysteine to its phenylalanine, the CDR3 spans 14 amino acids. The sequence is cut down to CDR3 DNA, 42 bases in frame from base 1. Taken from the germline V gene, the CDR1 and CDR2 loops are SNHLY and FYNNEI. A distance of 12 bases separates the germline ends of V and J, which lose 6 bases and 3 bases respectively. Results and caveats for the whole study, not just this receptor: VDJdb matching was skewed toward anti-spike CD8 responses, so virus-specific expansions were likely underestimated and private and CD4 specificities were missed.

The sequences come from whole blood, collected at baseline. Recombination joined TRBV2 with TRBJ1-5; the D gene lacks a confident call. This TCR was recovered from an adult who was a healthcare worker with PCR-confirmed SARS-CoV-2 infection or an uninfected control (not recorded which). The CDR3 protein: CASSPRTANQPQHF. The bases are TGTGCCAGCAGCCCACGGACGGCCAATCAGCCCCAGCATTTT.